The rows below give T cell receptor beta chains drawn from one sample of a study of blood T cells in healthy people across ages. TCRdb reprocessed the 5' RACE reads with MiXCR, giving one entry per CDR3 protein. The sample lists some 700,000 distinct CDR3 sequences; about a fifth were seen once. The sequencing input was blood. These receptors were taken from a man between 65 and 85 years old in good health. Each CDR3 is given without its conserved first and last residue. Fields, in order: J gene, V gene, CDR3 protein.

>TRBJ1-1|TRBV6-5
ASSRGTGENTEAF
>TRBJ2-4|TRBV2
ASSENTGKNIQY
>TRBJ2-1|TRBV27
ASSLQKSSYNEQF
>TRBJ1-5|TRBV12-3/TRBV12-4
ASSDRGGQPQH
>TRBJ2-4|TRBV6-6
ASGPSGTYEGIQY
>TRBJ2-3|TRBV5-1
ASSYGRVTDTQY
>TRBJ2-7|TRBV6-2/TRBV6-3
AAEGQDQLYEQY
>TRBJ2-2|TRBV2
ASTSRSNTGELF
>TRBJ1-1|TRBV29-1
SVATGLKAF
>TRBJ2-3|TRBV6-1
ASCEQVFHRTDTQY
>TRBJ1-4|TRBV12-3/TRBV12-4
ASNTGLTNEKLF
>TRBJ2-3|TRBV7-9
ANYRVGPKITDTQY
>TRBJ2-5|TRBV18
ASSPAFETQY
>TRBJ1-3|TRBV3-1
ASSFALSGNIIY
>TRBJ1-4|TRBV6-5
ASSAGATNEKLF
>TRBJ2-7|TRBV12-3/TRBV12-4
ASSLMVDSYEQY
>TRBJ2-1|TRBV6-5
ASSFTGGEQF
>TRBJ2-3|TRBV15
ATSRVSSSTDTQY
>TRBJ1-1|TRBV11-2
ASSYMSGQGTEAF
>TRBJ1-5|TRBV20-1
SARDSNSNQPQH
>TRBJ1-4|TRBV29-1
STGTTNEKLF
>TRBJ2-3|TRBV10-1
ASSDATGTSADTQY
>TRBJ2-3|TRBV12-3/TRBV12-4
ASSLSRLGGSPDTQY
>TRBJ2-4|TRBV4-1
ASSQDRSSGIQGNIQY
>TRBJ2-3|TRBV5-1
ASSNISTDTQY
>TRBJ2-5|TRBV29-1
SVEFNQETQY
>TRBJ1-4|TRBV11-2
TSSLDRGDNEKLF
>TRBJ1-2|TRBV29-1
SVGQGTDYT
>TRBJ1-4|TRBV12-3/TRBV12-4
ASSLQGGFEKLF
>TRBJ2-3|TRBV13
ASSHGTSGYTDTQY
>TRBJ1-3|TRBV20-1
SAYSGNTIY
>TRBJ2-3|TRBV7-9
ASSLFGGTPPADTQY
>TRBJ1-5|TRBV28
ASSPTTGTGGQPQH
>TRBJ1-5|TRBV16
ASSQYGITLSNQPQH
>.|TRBV9
ASSVATRDVEQY